This T cell receptor (beta chain) was observed in a study of human T cells and chemical hapten exposure. On the study more broadly: Patients were given diphenylcyclopropenone on the scalp weekly across the roughly 25-week study. The study traced per-sample TCR yield variation mainly to small differences in pooled library volumes. Overall study results and limits: Clustering by CDR3 similarity yielded significantly more large clusters from expanded TCRs than controls.

Time point described: patch test 2, 6 weeks after DPC sensitization. Indicated treatment: therapeutic diphenylcyclopropenone sensitization with weekly scalp DPC. Total RNA extraction was carried out from unfractionated whole blood. This CDR3 region has 16 residues. Trimming took 4 bases from V and 8 from J; bases not matched to a gene: 11. The germline V gene has CDR1 DFQATT and CDR2 SNEGSKA (reference sequence). This clonotype was picked up many times. Its antigen remains unidentified. TCRdb re-called the RACE reads through MiXCR, storing one row per CDR3 protein. The profile shows tens of thousands of distinct CDR3 sequences, approximately 10% of them singletons.

The gene calls are TRBV20-1 and TRBJ2-3; 14 positions match TRBD2. Material: whole blood, obtained in connection with sensitization to the hapten diphenylcyclopropenone (DPC). This clonotype was obtained from a man between 18 and 35 years old with alopecia areata. Some clones in this sample may be carry-over from other donors' samples. The CDR3 nucleotides read TGCAGTGCTAACACGGGACTAGCGGGGGCGGTAACTACGCAGTATTTT. It codes for CSANTGLAGAVTTQYF.